This T cell receptor beta chain was recovered during a study of blood T cell repertoires in COVID-19. Study background: Material from acute and convalescent COVID-19 was sourced from the United States, Italy and Spain. PBMCs, B-cell-depleted T cells, or T cells provided the cDNA or gDNA that made up the material.

Per the study methods: Reference gene primer amplification yielded estimated nucleated cell counts. Some clones are missing from TCRdb's copy, which holds only in-frame ones; the method was immunoSEQ multiplex PCR. V, J and clone size derive from that table, while D and trimming were established from the DNA sequence. The repertoire holds about 270,000 clones, with about four fifths as singletons. Unmatched junction bases numbered 13, after V lost 6 bases and J lost 7 bases. There are 16 residues in the CDR3. Germline V gene data show CDR1 as LNHDA and CDR2 as SQIVND (reference sequence). The source is a woman between 50 and 59 years old who had recovered from COVID-19. The specimen was peripheral blood. The chain combines TRBV19 with TRBJ1-5; 9 bases map to TRBD1. The CDR3 DNA follows: TGTGCCAGTAGGGTACGCGGGACAGGGCGAGGACAGCCCCAGCATTTT. This encodes CASRVRGTGRGQPQHF. The variable domain in full, completed from reference TRBV19 and TRBJ1-5, reads DGGITQSPKYLFRKEGQNVTLSCEQNLNHDAMYWYRQDPGQGLRLIYYSQIVNDFQKGDIAEGYSVSREKKESFPLTVTSAQKNPTAFYLCASRVRGTGRGQPQHFGDGTRLSIL.